This T cell receptor (beta chain) was profiled in a study of metastatic and nonmetastatic thyroid tumors. Study-wide context: From malignant and benign thyroid patients, repertoires in blood and in tumor or nodule tissue were compared. Study outcomes and limitations: As reported, TCR beta diversity in blood and tumor was significantly higher in malignant thyroid tumors than in benign nodules.

Germline V lookup: CDR1 MRHNA, CDR2 SNTAGT. V shed 3 bases and J shed 8 bases, with 13 bases lying between them. There are 13 residues in the CDR3. Ten or more counts support this clone. Its antigen is not identified. In the study's own analysis: A classifier of distant metastasis in papillary thyroid cancer was built from CDR3 differences (across clinicopathological groups). TCRdb re-called the PCR reads through MiXCR. The V and J calls reflect TCRdb's pipeline rather than the authors' work. This table has some 69,000 clones, approximately 15% appearing once. All patients were untreated before thyroid surgery.

This TCR came from a male donor with papillary thyroid cancer or a benign thyroid nodule (not recorded which). Some clones in this sample may be carry-over from other donors' samples. This chain joins TRBV6-4 and TRBJ1-2; D not certain. Material for sequencing was blood. The CDR3 DNA reads TGTGCCAGCAGTGATGGAGGGATCGGGGGCTACACCTTC. Translation: CASSDGGIGGYTF.